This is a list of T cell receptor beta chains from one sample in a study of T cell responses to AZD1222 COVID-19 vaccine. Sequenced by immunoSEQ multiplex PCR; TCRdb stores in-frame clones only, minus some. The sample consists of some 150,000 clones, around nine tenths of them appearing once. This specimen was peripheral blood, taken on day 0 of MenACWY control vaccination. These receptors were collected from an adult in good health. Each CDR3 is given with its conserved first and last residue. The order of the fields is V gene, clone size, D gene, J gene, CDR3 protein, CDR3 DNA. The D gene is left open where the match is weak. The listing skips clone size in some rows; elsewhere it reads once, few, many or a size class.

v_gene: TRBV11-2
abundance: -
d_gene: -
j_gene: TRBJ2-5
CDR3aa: CASSKSGTPTETQYF
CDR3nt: TGTGCCAGCAGCAAGAGCGGGACACCGACCGAGACCCAGTACTTC

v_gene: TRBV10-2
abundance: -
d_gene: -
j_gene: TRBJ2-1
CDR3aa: CASTLTGRGGNEQFF
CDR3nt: TGCGCCAGCACCTTGACAGGGCGCGGGGGAAATGAGCAGTTCTTC

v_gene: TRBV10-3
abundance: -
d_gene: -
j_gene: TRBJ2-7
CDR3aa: CAIKERTQGPYEQYF
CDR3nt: TGTGCCATCAAGGAGAGGACCCAAGGACCCTACGAGCAGTACTTC

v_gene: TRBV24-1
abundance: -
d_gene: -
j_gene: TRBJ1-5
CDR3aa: CATRGVVRQPQHF
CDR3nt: TGTGCCACCAGAGGGGTTGTAAGGCAGCCCCAGCATTTT

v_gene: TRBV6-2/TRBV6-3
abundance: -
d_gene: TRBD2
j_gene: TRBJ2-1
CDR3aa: CASSSPSGRALIDNEQFF
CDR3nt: TGTGCCAGCAGTTCTCCCAGCGGGAGGGCCTTAATCGACAATGAGCAGTTCTTC

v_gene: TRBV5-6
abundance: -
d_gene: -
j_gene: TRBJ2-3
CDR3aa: CASSLSQYTDTQYF
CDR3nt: TGTGCCAGCAGCTTGAGTCAGTACACAGATACGCAGTATTTT

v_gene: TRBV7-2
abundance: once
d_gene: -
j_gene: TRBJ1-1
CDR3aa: CASSADRNTEAFF
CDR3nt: TGTGCCAGCAGCGCTGACCGGAACACTGAAGCTTTCTTT

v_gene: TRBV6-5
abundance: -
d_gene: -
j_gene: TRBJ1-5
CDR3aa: CASGRATPNQPQHF
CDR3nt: TGTGCCAGCGGAAGAGCCACCCCTAATCAGCCCCAGCATTTT

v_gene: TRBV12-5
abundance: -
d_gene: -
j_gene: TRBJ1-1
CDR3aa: CASGLVWQQEAFF
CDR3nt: TGTGCTAGTGGTTTGGTATGGCAACAGGAAGCTTTCTTT

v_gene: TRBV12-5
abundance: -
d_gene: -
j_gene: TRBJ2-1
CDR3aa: CASSLGGSHNEQFF
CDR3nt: TGTGCTAGTTCCCTTGGCGGGTCACACAATGAGCAGTTCTTC

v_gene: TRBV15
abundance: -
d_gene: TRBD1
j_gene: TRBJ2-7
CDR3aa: CATSRELDRAYEQYF
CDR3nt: TGTGCCACCAGCAGAGAGCTCGACAGGGCCTACGAGCAGTACTTC

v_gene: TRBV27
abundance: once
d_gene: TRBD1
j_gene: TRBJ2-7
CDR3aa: CASSFGQGVYEQYF
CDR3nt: TGTGCCAGCAGTTTTGGGCAGGGGGTCTATGAGCAGTACTTC

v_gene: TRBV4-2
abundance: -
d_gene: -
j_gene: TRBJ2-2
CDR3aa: CASSQDGGGAAGELFF
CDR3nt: TGTGCCAGCAGCCAAGATGGAGGAGGGGCGGCCGGGGAGCTGTTTTTT

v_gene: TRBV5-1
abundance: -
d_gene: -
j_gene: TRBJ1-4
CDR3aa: CASSLEDRTNEKLFF
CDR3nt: TGCGCCAGCAGCTTGGAGGACAGAACTAATGAAAAACTGTTTTTT

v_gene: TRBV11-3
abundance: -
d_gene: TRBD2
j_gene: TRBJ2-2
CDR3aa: CASSTRTSTSPGTGELFF
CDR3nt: TGTGCCAGCAGCACGCGGACTAGCACCAGCCCGGGCACCGGGGAGCTGTTTTTT

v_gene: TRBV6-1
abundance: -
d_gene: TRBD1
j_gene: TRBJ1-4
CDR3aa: CASSVHRGPTNEKLFF
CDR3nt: TGTGCCAGCAGTGTACACAGGGGACCAACTAATGAAAAACTGTTTTTT

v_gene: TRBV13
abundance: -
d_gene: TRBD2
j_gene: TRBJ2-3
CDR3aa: CASSSTQRGWADTQYF
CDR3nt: TGTGCCAGCAGCTCCACCCAGCGGGGGTGGGCAGATACGCAGTATTTT

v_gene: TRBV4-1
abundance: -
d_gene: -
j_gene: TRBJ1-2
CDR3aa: CASSQTWAPRYGYTF
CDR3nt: TGCGCCAGCAGCCAAACCTGGGCCCCGCGCTATGGCTACACCTTC

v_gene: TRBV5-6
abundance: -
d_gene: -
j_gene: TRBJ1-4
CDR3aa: CASSLAGRNEKLFF
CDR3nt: TGTGCCAGCAGCTTGGCGGGTCGTAATGAAAAACTGTTTTTT

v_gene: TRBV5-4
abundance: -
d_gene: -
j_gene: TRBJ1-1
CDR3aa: CASSLAGRGIEAFF
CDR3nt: TGTGCCAGCAGCTTGGCGGGCAGGGGAATTGAAGCTTTCTTT

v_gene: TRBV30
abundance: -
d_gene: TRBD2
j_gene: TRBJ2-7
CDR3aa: CAYWGGGSYEQYF
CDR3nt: TGTGCCTACTGGGGGGGAGGCTCCTACGAGCAGTACTTC

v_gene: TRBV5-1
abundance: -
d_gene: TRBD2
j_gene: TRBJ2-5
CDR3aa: CASSLLAGAETQYF
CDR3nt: TGCGCCAGCAGCTTATTAGCGGGAGCAGAGACCCAGTACTTC

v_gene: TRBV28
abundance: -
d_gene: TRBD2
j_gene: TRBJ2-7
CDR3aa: CASSPLAGGAYEQYF
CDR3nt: TGTGCCAGCAGTCCTCTAGCGGGAGGAGCCTACGAGCAGTACTTC

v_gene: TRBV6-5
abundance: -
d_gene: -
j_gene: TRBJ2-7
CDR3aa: CASRAYTGAREQYF
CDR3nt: TGTGCCAGCAGAGCTTACACAGGCGCGCGAGAGCAGTACTTC

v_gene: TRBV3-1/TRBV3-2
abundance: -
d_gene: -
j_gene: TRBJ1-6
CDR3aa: CASSPLQYNSPLHF
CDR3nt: TGTGCCAGCAGCCCCCTCCAGTATAATTCACCCCTCCACTTT

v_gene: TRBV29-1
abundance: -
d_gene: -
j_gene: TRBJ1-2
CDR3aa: CSVGGRNYGYTF
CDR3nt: TGCAGCGTCGGGGGCCGAAACTATGGCTACACCTTC

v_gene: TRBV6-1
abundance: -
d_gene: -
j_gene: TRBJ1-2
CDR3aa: CASSEASRTHGYTF
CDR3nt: TGTGCCAGCAGTGAAGCAAGCAGGACCCATGGCTACACCTTC

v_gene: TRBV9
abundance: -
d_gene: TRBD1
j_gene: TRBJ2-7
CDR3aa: CASSTGTVGEQYF
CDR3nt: TGTGCCAGCAGCACAGGGACAGTAGGCGAGCAGTACTTC

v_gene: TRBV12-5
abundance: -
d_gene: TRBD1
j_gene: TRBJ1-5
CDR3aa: CASGPNRGSQHF
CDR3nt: TGTGCTAGTGGCCCCAACAGGGGGAGCCAGCATTTT

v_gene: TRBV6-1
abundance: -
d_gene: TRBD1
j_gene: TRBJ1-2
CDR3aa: CASSQPSRQGTGYTF
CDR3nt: TGTGCCAGCAGCCAACCCTCCCGACAGGGTACTGGCTACACCTTC

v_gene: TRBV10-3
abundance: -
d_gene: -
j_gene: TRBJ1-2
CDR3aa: CAISDLQGDYGYTF
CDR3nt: TGTGCCATCAGTGATCTGCAGGGAGACTATGGCTACACCTTC

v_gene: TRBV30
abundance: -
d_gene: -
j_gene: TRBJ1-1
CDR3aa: CAWSAGQLNTEAFF
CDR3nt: TGTGCCTGGAGTGCGGGACAACTGAACACTGAAGCTTTCTTT

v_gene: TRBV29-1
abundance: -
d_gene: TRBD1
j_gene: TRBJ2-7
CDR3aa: CSVLTGGYEQYF
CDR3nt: TGCAGCGTGCTGACAGGGGGCTACGAGCAGTACTTC

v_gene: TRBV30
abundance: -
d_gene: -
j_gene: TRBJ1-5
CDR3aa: CAWSVRSNQPQHF
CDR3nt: TGTGCCTGGAGTGTAAGAAGCAATCAGCCCCAGCATTTT

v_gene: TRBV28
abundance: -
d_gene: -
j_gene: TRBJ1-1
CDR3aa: CASSLWRGRMNTEAFF
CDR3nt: TGTGCCAGCAGTTTATGGCGGGGACGCATGAACACTGAAGCTTTCTTT

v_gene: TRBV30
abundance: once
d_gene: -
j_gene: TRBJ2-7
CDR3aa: CAWSGGRVEQYF
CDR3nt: TGTGCGTGGAGTGGGGGCAGGGTCGAGCAGTACTTC

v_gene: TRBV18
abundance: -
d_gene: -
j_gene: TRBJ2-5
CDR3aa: CASSPGQNQETQYF
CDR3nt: TGTGCCAGCTCACCAGGGCAGAATCAAGAGACCCAGTACTTC

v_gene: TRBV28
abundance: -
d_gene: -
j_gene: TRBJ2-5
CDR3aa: CASSGETQYF
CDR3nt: TGTGCCTCGAGTGGGGAGACCCAGTACTTC

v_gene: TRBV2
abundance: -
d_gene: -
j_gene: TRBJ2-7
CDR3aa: CASSEHLYEQYF
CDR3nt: TGTGCCAGCAGTGAACACCTCTACGAGCAGTACTTC

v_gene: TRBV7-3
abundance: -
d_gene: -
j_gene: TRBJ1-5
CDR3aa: CASSSPEQGTPYSNQPQHF
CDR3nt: TGTGCCAGCAGCTCCCCCGAGCAGGGGACCCCTTATAGCAATCAGCCCCAGCATTTT

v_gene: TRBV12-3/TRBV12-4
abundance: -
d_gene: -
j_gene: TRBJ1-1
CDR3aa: CASSRATEAFF
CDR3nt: TGTGCCAGCAGTAGGGCCACTGAAGCTTTCTTT

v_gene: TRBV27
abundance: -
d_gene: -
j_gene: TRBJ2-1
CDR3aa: CASRIRSYNEQFF
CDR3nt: TGTGCCAGCCGGATTCGCTCCTACAATGAGCAGTTCTTC

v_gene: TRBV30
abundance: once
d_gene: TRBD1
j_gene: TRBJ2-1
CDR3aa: CAWENPGQGYNEQFF
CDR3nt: TGTGCCTGGGAAAATCCGGGACAGGGCTACAATGAGCAGTTCTTC

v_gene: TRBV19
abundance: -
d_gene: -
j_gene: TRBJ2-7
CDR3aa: CASSITANSYEQYF
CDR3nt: TGTGCCAGTAGTATTACGGCCAACTCCTACGAGCAGTACTTC

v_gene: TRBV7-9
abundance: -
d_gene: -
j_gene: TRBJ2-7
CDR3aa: CASSSYSDSYEQYF
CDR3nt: TGTGCCAGCAGCTCGTACAGTGACTCCTACGAGCAGTACTTC

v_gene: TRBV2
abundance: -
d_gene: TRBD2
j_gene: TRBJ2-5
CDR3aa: CASFRSGRETQYF
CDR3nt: TGTGCCAGCTTTCGTAGCGGGAGGGAGACCCAGTACTTC

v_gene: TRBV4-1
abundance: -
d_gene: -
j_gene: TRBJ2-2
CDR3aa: CASSRGTLNTGELFF
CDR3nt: TGCGCCAGCAGCCGGGGGACTTTGAACACCGGGGAGCTGTTTTTT

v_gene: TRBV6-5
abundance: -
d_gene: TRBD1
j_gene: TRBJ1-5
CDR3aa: CASGSDRGNQPQHF
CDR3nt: TGTGCCAGCGGCTCAGACAGGGGCAATCAGCCCCAGCATTTT

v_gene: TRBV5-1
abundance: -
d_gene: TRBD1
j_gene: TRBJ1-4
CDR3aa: CASSSQPTGGREKLFF
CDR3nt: TGCGCCAGCAGCTCGCAACCTACAGGGGGTCGAGAAAAACTGTTTTTT

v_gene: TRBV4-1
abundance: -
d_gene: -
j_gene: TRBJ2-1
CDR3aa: CASSPLYGGDEQFF
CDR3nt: TGCGCCAGCAGCCCCCTATATGGAGGGGACGAGCAGTTCTTC

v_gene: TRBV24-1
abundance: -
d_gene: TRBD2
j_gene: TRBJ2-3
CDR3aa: CATSVRTSGVDTQYF
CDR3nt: TGTGCCACCAGTGTTCGGACTAGCGGGGTTGATACGCAGTATTTT

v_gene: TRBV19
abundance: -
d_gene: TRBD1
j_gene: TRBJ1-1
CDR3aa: CASADRDRAEAFF
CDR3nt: TGTGCCAGTGCAGACAGGGACCGAGCTGAAGCTTTCTTT

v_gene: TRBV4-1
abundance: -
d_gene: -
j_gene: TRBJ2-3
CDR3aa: CASSQDRSGTSTDTQYF
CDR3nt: TGCGCCAGCAGCCAAGATCGGTCCGGGACAAGCACAGATACGCAGTATTTT